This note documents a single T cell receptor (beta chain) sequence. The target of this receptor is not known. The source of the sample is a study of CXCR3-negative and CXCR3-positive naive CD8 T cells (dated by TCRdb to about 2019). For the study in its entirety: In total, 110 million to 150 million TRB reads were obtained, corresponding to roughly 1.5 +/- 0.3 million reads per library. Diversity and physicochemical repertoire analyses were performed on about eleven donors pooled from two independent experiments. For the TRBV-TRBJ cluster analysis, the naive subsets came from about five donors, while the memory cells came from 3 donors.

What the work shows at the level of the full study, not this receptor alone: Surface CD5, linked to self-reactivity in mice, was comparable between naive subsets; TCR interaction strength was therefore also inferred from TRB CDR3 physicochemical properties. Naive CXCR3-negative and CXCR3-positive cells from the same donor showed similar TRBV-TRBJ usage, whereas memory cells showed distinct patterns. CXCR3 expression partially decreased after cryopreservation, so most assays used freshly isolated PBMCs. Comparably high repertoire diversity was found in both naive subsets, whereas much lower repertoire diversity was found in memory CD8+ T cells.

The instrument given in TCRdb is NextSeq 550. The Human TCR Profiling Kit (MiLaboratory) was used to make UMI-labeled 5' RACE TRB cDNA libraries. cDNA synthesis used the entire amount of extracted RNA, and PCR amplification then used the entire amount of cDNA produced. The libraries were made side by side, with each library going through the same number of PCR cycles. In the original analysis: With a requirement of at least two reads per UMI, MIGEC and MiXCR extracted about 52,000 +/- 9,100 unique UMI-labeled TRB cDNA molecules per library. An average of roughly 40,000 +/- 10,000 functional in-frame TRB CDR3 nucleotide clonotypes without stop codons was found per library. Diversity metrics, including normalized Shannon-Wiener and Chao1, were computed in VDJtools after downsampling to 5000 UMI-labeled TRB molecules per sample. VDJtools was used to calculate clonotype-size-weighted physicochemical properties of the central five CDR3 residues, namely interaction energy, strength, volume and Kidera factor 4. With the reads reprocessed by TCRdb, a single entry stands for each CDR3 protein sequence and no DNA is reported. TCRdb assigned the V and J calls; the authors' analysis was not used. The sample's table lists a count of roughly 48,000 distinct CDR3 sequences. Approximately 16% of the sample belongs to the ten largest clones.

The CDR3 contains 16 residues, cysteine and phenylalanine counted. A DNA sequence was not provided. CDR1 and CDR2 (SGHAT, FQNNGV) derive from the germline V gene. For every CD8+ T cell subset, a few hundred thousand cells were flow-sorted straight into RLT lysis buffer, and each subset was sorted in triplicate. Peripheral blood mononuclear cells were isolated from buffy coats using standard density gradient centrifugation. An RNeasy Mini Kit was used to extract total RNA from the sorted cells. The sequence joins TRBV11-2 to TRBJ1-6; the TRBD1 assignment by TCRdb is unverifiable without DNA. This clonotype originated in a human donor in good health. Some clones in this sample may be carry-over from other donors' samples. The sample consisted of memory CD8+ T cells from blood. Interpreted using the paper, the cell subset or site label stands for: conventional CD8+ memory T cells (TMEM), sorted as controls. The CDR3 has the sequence CASSNPRQGFLTPLHF.